The next 5 T cell receptor beta chains were all read from a single sample in a study of cytomegalovirus exposure and HLA in healthy donors. The PCR used 60 Vbeta and 13 Jbeta primers. Clones were sequenced by immunoSEQ multiplex PCR, and TCRdb holds only the in-frame ones, with some missing. Of some 100,000 clones listed, roughly 70% are singletons. Sequenced sample: PBMCs. The receptor set was obtained from a woman between 50 and 59 years old in good health and CMV-seropositive.

In DNA, the CDR3 is TGTGCCAGCAGTCGCCAAGGAGGGGAAGAGACCCAGTACTTC. It is translated as CASSRQGGEETQYF. The chain employs TRBV9 and TRBJ2-5; the D gene is possibly TRBD2 (6 bases). Trimming pared 5 bases from V and 3 bases from J, leaving 14 bases between. CDR3 size: 14 residues. Germline V lookup: CDR1 SGDLS, CDR2 YYNGEE.

In DNA form, the CDR3 reads TGTGCCAGCAGCTCGACCTTGACTAGCGTTTACAATGAGCAGTTCTTC. Its translation: CASSSTLTSVYNEQFF. The genes are TRBV11-2 and TRBJ2-1; 8 bases align to TRBD2. This CDR3 spans 16 amino acids. Unmatched junction bases numbered 9, after V lost 4 bases and J lost 4 bases. The germline gives CDR1 SGHAT, CDR2 FQNNGV.

The gene calls are TRBV7-2 and TRBJ2-1, with 10 bases that match TRBD2. Unmatched junction bases numbered 7, after V lost 2 bases and J lost 3 bases. Germline CDR1 SGHTA, CDR2 FQGNSA. The CDR3 has 17 residues. In DNA form, the CDR3 reads TGTGCCAGCAGCTTATCTGCGACTAGCGGGCACTACAATGAGCAGTTCTTC. This translates into CASSLSATSGHYNEQFF.

As DNA, the CDR3 is TGCGCCAGCAGCCGGCGGACTAGCGGCACAGATACGCAGTATTTT. Its protein product is CASSRRTSGTDTQYF. The chain is built from TRBV5-1 and TRBJ2-3; 9 nucleotides agree with TRBD2. Trimming at V came to 4 bases and at J to 1 base, leaving 4 bases not matched to a gene. The CDR3 contains 15 residues. Germline CDR1 reads SGHRS; CDR2 reads YFSETQ.

The chain carries TRBV7-6 and TRBJ1-1; D gene unclear. CDR3 length equals 13 residues. V was trimmed by 5 bases and J by 1 base, leaving 8 bases between them. Per germline, CDR1 SGHVS and CDR2 FNYEAQ. As DNA, the CDR3 is TGTGCCAGCAGCAAGACACCGAACACTGAAGCTTTCTTT. Translation: CASSKTPNTEAFF.